The next 18 T cell receptor beta chains were all read from a single sample in a study of CD8 T cells in ankylosing spondylitis. TCRdb passed the 5' RACE reads through MiXCR, listing each CDR3 protein once. The sample consists of 160,000 or so distinct CDR3 sequences, roughly 10% of them appearing once. The sample consisted of blood, either unsorted or a sorted T cell fraction (not recorded which). These receptors all stem from a female donor with ankylosing spondylitis or in good health (not recorded which).

The V call is TRBV7-3, the J call TRBJ2-3; D is unclear. The CDR3 runs to 13 residues. V gave up 5 bases and J gave up 0 bases, with 6 bases separating them. Germline V lookup: CDR1 SGHTA, CDR2 FQGTGA. The CDR3 region has the DNA TGTGCCAGCAGCCCCTACAGCACAGATACGCAGTATTTT. Protein sequence: CASSPYSTDTQYF. Complete variable domain (other parts from reference TRBV7-3 and TRBJ2-3): GAGVSQTPSNKVTEKGKYVELRCDPISGHTALYWYRQSLGQGPEFLIYFQGTGAADDSGLPNDRFFAVRPEGSVSTLKIQRTERGDSAVYLCASSPYSTDTQYFGPGTRLTVL.

The rearrangement links TRBV24-1 to TRBJ2-1, with 7 bases lining up with TRBD2. This CDR3 is built from 15 residues. Germline loops: CDR1 KGHDR, CDR2 SFDVKD. Trimming removed 1 base from V and 4 bases from J; junction bases left unmatched: 3. As DNA, the CDR3 is TGTGCCACCAGTGATTTCGCAGCGGGGTACAATGAGCAGTTCTTC. Its protein is CATSDFAAGYNEQFF.

This clonotype was counted many times. V usage is TRBV29-1 and J usage is TRBJ2-1, with 7 positions matching TRBD2. V dropped 3 bases and J dropped 7; count of bases not matched to a gene: 9. The CDR3 runs 14 residues. CDR1 and CDR2 from the germline V gene are SQVTM and ANQGSEA. The CDR3 DNA sequence: TGCAGCGTTGAGAGGGCTAGCGGTCTAAATGAGCAGTTCTTC. Residues: CSVERASGLNEQFF.

V gene TRBV12-5 combines with J gene TRBJ2-7, with 7 bases lining up with TRBD1. The CDR3 has 12 amino acids. From germline, CDR1 is LGHNT and CDR2 FRNRAP. Trimming cost V 1 base and J 6 bases; bases outside gene matches: 0. The CDR3 DNA is TGTGCTAGTGGTTTGGACAGGGGCGAGCAGTACTTC. This translates into CASGLDRGEQYF.

The sample holds many counts of this clonotype. This chain joins TRBV9 and TRBJ1-1; possible D gene TRBD1, 6 bases. The germline V and J ends were trimmed by 4 bases and 4 bases, with 14 bases remaining between them. CDR1 is SGDLS, CDR2 YYNGEE, per germline. The CDR3 consists of 14 residues. CDR3 amino acids: CASSSGGAITEAFF. The CDR3 coding sequence is TGTGCCAGCAGCAGTGGGGGGGCCATCACTGAAGCTTTCTTT.

This clonotype was seen repeatedly, ten times or more. The rearrangement joins TRBV2 to TRBJ2-1, with 9 nucleotides matching TRBD1. CDR3 length: 12 amino acids. Germline lookup yields CDR1 SNHLY and CDR2 FYNNEI. After removal of 10 bases from V and 7 bases from J, the junction contained 5 bases not matched to a gene. CDR3 nucleotide sequence: TGTGCCACCGGACAGGGGAAAAATGAGCAGTTCTTC. This gives the protein CATGQGKNEQFF.

This clonotype was counted only a few times. This sequence joins TRBV27 and TRBJ2-7; D may match TRBD1 or TRBD2 (5 bases each). V was shortened by 3 bases and J by 4 bases, with 10 bases between the two germline ends. Looked up from germline, CDR1 is MNHEY and CDR2 is SMNVEV (reference sequence). The length of the CDR3 is 13 residues. CDR3 region: CASSFGDGYEQYF. For the CDR3, the DNA is TGTGCCAGCAGTTTTGGGGACGGGTACGAGCAGTACTTC.

This clonotype was counted many times. V usage is TRBV19 and J usage is TRBJ1-1; D gene uncertain. The V end lost 4 bases, the J end lost 1 base, and 7 bases lay between the germline ends. Germline assignment: CDR1 LNHDA and CDR2 SQIVND (reference sequence). The CDR3 runs to 13 residues. The CDR3 DNA is TGTGCCAGTAGTACCCAGGCGAACACTGAAGCTTTCTTT. Residues: CASSTQANTEAFF. Full variable domain (rest looked up from reference TRBV19 and TRBJ1-1): DGGITQSPKYLFRKEGQNVTLSCEQNLNHDAMYWYRQDPGQGLRLIYYSQIVNDFQKGDIAEGYSVSREKKESFPLTVTSAQKNPTAFYLCASSTQANTEAFFGQGTRLTVV.

In this sample, this clonotype turned up a few times. The CDR3 here is CASKEVAGEDEQFF. CDR3 DNA sequence: TGTGCCAGTAAGGAGGTAGCGGGAGAGGATGAGCAGTTCTTC. This chain joins TRBV19 and TRBJ2-1, with 9 bases lining up with TRBD2. CDR1 and CDR2 from the germline V gene are LNHDA and SQIVND (reference sequence). J was trimmed by 8 bases and V by 7 bases; bases with no gene match: 9. CDR3 length: 14 amino acids.

The chain carries TRBV19 and TRBJ2-2; 10 bases match TRBD1. This CDR3 spans 17 amino acids. The germline CDR1 and CDR2 sequences are LNHDA and SQIVND (reference sequence). J lost 4 bases, V lost 5 bases, and 10 bases had no gene match. CDR3 DNA: TGTGCCAGTAGTCCCCCGGGACAGGGGATCATCACCGGGGAGCTGTTTTTT. Amino acids: CASSPPGQGIITGELFF.

This clonotype occurred many times. The chain carries TRBV12-3 or TRBV12-4 and TRBJ2-5; D remains ambiguous. Trimming shortened V by 7 bases and J by 7 bases, and 10 bases separated the two germline ends. This CDR3 is 11 amino acids long. The CDR3 reads CASTADGTQYF. The CDR3 coding sequence is TGTGCCAGCACCGCTGATGGGACCCAGTACTTC.

CDR3 in amino acids: CASSLPETGGVAEAFF. In DNA, the CDR3 is TGTGCCAGCAGTTTACCTGAGACAGGGGGAGTGGCTGAAGCTTTCTTT. The chain recombines TRBV28 with TRBJ1-1; 9 bases agree with TRBD1. V was clipped by 2 bases and J by 6 bases; unmatched bases: 10. CDR1 is MDHEN, CDR2 SYDVKM, per germline. This CDR3 contains 16 residues.

The chain combines TRBV24-1 with TRBJ2-4, with D possibly being TRBD2 (5 bases). The CDR3 sequence is 14 residues long. Germline CDR1 is KGHDR and CDR2 is SFDVKD. The V gene lost 2 bases and the J gene lost 8 bases, with 12 bases spanning the gap. DNA of the CDR3: TGTGCCACCAGTGATTCCGGGAATGAGGACATTCAGTACTTC. It yields the protein CATSDSGNEDIQYF.

This chain connects TRBV5-5 to TRBJ2-7, with D uncertain. There are 11 residues in the CDR3. Trimming pared 5 bases from V and 6 bases from J, leaving 9 bases between. Germline V CDR1 and CDR2: SGHKS, YYEKEE (reference sequence). The CDR3 loop is CASSLSGEQYF. In nucleotides, the CDR3 is TGTGCCAGCAGTTTAAGTGGCGAGCAGTACTTC. Full variable domain (remainder filled in from reference TRBV5-5 and TRBJ2-7): DAGVTQSPTHLIKTRGQQVTLRCSPISGHKSVSWYQQVLGQGPQFIFQYYEKEERGRGNFPDRFSARQFPNYSSELNVNALLLGDSALYLCASSLSGEQYFGPGTRLTVT.

This clonotype was seen a handful of times. The J gene is TRBJ1-1, the V gene TRBV7-9; 9 bases fit TRBD1. V gave up 4 bases and J gave up 6 bases; unmatched junction bases: 3. The CDR3 runs 13 residues. Germline V gene data show CDR1 as SEHNR and CDR2 as FQNEAQ (reference sequence). CDR3 in amino acids: CASSSGQGPEAFF. In DNA, the CDR3 is TGTGCCAGCAGCTCCGGACAGGGGCCTGAAGCTTTCTTT.

The chain joins TRBV3-1 to TRBJ2-3, with D hard to call. The V end lost 3 bases, the J end lost 0 bases, and 10 bases lay between the germline ends. Germline V gene sequence: CDR1 LGHDT, CDR2 YNNKEL (reference sequence). CDR3 length: 15 residues. CDR3: CASSQSASSTDTQYF. CDR3 in DNA: TGTGCCAGCAGCCAGAGCGCATCTAGCACAGATACGCAGTATTTT.

This clonotype was counted a few times. This chain uses TRBV19 with TRBJ1-1; D is undetermined. Germline CDR1 and CDR2: LNHDA and SQIVND (reference sequence). This CDR3 spans 11 amino acids. Trimming stripped 5 bases from V and 8 bases from J, with 9 bases between. Written as DNA, the CDR3 is TGTGCCAGTAGTTTGAGGGTCGAAGCTTTCTTT. Translation gives CASSLRVEAFF.

The J gene is TRBJ2-1, the V gene TRBV2, with D perhaps TRBD2 (5 bases). Trimming removed 4 bases from V and 6 bases from J, with 10 bases in between. CDR3 length: 13 residues. From germline, CDR1 is SNHLY and CDR2 FYNNEI. In nucleotides, the CDR3 is TGTGCCAGCAGTGGAAAGCGGAGCAATGAGCAGTTCTTC. Translating gives CASSGKRSNEQFF. Drawing the rest from reference TRBV2 and TRBJ2-1, the complete variable domain is EPEVTQTPSHQVTQMGQEVILRCVPISNHLYFYWYRQILGQKVEFLVSFYNNEISEKSEIFDDQFSVERPDGSNFTLKIRSTKLEDSAMYFCASSGKRSNEQFFGPGTRLTVL.